The 13 T cell receptor beta chains below all came from one sample that was sequenced in a study of T-cell memory formation after mild COVID-19. TCRdb re-analysed the 5' RACE reads in MiXCR, keeping a single row per CDR3 protein. The table shows approximately 580,000 distinct CDR3 sequences, with 20% occurring only once. Source material: PBMCs or a T cell subset sorted from them (not recorded which). These receptors all come from an adult woman who had mild COVID-19 (a few samples of this study predate the infection). Cell type and time point are not known.

This clonotype came up a few times. The CDR3 protein is CAIRQGAGGYTF. The CDR3 DNA reads as TGTGCCATCAGACAGGGGGCGGGTGGCTACACCTTC. The chain couples TRBV15 to TRBJ1-2; 10 bases map to TRBD1. The CDR3 covers 12 residues. From germline, CDR1 is LNHNV and CDR2 YYDKDF (reference sequence). J lost 7 bases, V lost 10 bases, and 6 bases had no gene match.

This clonotype occurred many times. The J gene is TRBJ2-3, the V gene TRBV7-9, with TRBD1 as a possible D gene (6 bases). The CDR3 spans 17 residues. Trimming pared 3 bases from V and 2 bases from J, leaving 18 bases between. The V gene's germline CDR1 is SEHNR and CDR2 FQNEAQ (reference sequence). CDR3 region: CASSFAPGQAFTDTQYF. CDR3 DNA sequence: TGTGCCAGCAGCTTTGCTCCGGGACAAGCCTTCACAGATACGCAGTATTTT.

The chain uses TRBV30 and TRBJ2-1; no reliable D call. Germline CDR1 reads GTSNPN; CDR2 reads SVGIG (reference sequence). V dropped 0 bases and J dropped 2 bases, with 11 bases sitting between them. This CDR3 contains 15 residues. The CDR3 sequence: CAWSVRVYPYNEQFF. The CDR3 region has the DNA TGTGCCTGGAGTGTACGCGTCTACCCCTACAATGAGCAGTTCTTC.

The chain has TRBV28 and TRBJ2-3; TRBD2 matches 14 bases. Germline-derived CDR1 and CDR2 are MDHEN and SYDVKM. The CDR3 has 18 residues. J was trimmed by 5 bases and V by 6 bases; bases with no gene match: 13. The CDR3 here is CASSSTRTSGGPLDTQYF. Here the CDR3 DNA reads TGTGCCAGCAGCTCTACTAGGACTAGCGGGGGGCCATTAGATACGCAGTATTTT. The variable domain in full, with the rest retrieved from reference TRBV28 and TRBJ2-3, is DVKVTQSSRYLVKRTGEKVFLECVQDMDHENMFWYRQDPGLGLRLIYFSYDVKMKEKGDIPEGYSVSREKKERFSLILESASTNQTSMYLCASSSTRTSGGPLDTQYFGPGTRLTVL.

V and J are TRBV7-9 and TRBJ2-2; D unclear. Germline V lookup: CDR1 SEHNR, CDR2 FQNEAQ (reference sequence). The CDR3 contains 13 residues. The V end lost 3 bases, the J end lost 5 bases, and 7 bases lay between the germline ends. The CDR3 spells CASSLDATGELFF. The CDR3 DNA reads as TGTGCCAGCAGCTTGGACGCGACCGGGGAGCTGTTTTTT.

This clonotype has just a few counts. The chain uses TRBV12-3 or TRBV12-4 and TRBJ1-1; D is ambiguous. CDR3 length: 11 residues. V gave up 4 bases and J gave up 6 bases, with 6 bases separating them. In nucleotides, the CDR3 is TGTGCCAGCAGTTCTCTCCCTGAAGCTTTCTTT. It codes for CASSSLPEAFF.

A few counts support this clonotype. This chain joins TRBV7-9 and TRBJ2-7; D call uncertain. CDR3 length: 16 amino acids. Trimming shortened V by 0 bases and J by 0 bases, and 12 bases separated the two germline ends. CDR1 SEHNR and CDR2 FQNEAQ come from the germline V gene (reference sequence). The CDR3 sequence is CASSLAHGLPSYEQYF. The CDR3 DNA sequence: TGTGCCAGCAGCTTAGCCCACGGGCTTCCCTCCTACGAGCAGTACTTC.

The chain is built from TRBV6-1 and TRBJ2-7, with 7 bases that match TRBD1. With V trimmed by 0 bases and J by 0 bases, 5 bases remained unmatched. The germline gives CDR1 MNHNS, CDR2 SASEGT. This CDR3 is 16 amino acids long. CDR3 residues: CASSEAPGQYSYEQYF. The CDR3 DNA is TGTGCCAGCAGTGAAGCCCCGGGACAGTACTCCTACGAGCAGTACTTC.

This clonotype was picked up a small number of times. The chain joins TRBV5-1 to TRBJ2-1; TRBD2 is a possible D gene (5 bases). V was pared by 7 bases and J by 6 bases, with 23 bases between. CDR3 length equals 16 residues. Looked up from germline, CDR1 is SGHRS and CDR2 is YFSETQ. CDR3 coding DNA: TGCGCCAGCCACAACTTACGGGAACAAGAACCCAATGAGCAGTTCTTC. As protein: CASHNLREQEPNEQFF.

Concerning this clonotype: A much larger clone lies a single base off, so this may be a read error. The rearrangement links TRBV20-1 to TRBJ2-7, with 7 bases fitting TRBD1. Germline loops: CDR1 DFQATT, CDR2 SNEGSKA (reference sequence). The CDR3 loop spans 15 amino acids. V was clipped by 0 bases and J by 3 bases; unmatched bases: 8. The CDR3 DNA is TGCAGTGCTAGAGATAAGTACAGGGGCTACTACGAGCAGTACTTC. As protein: CSARDKYRGYYEQYF.

This clonotype turned up a few times. This rearrangement joins TRBV6-1 to TRBJ2-7; 9 bases line up with TRBD1. J lost 5 bases, V lost 5 bases, and 7 bases had no gene match. CDR1 and CDR2 from the germline V gene are MNHNS and SASEGT. The CDR3 length is 14 residues. The CDR3 nucleotides are TGTGCCAGCAGTCATACCGGGACAGGGAACGAGCAGTACTTC. The encoded protein is CASSHTGTGNEQYF.

This chain connects TRBV6-5 to TRBJ1-2; 7 positions match TRBD1. This CDR3 is 13 amino acids long. J was trimmed by 2 bases and V by 6 bases; bases with no gene match: 3. Germline CDR1 and CDR2: MNHEY and SVGAGI. For the CDR3, the DNA is TGTGCCAGCAGACAGGGGAGGAACTATGGCTACACCTTC. As protein: CASRQGRNYGYTF.

This clonotype was observed a few times. The genes are TRBV20-1 and TRBJ2-5; 12 bases align to TRBD2. This CDR3 is 15 amino acids long. V shed 2 bases and J 4 bases; nucleotides not matched to a gene: 5. In germline, CDR1 is DFQATT, CDR2 SNEGSKA (reference sequence). The CDR3 DNA is TGCAGTGCTAGATCTCTAGCGGGAGGGGGAGAGACCCAGTACTTC. Translating it yields CSARSLAGGGETQYF.